This TCR beta chain is from a study of T cells in localized non-small cell lung cancer. The study, taken as a whole, reports: The appearance of a median roughly 61 of the top 100 tumor clones was seen in adjacent lung.

About this clone itself: Its target is not known.

Per the germline V gene, CDR1 is KGHSH and CDR2 is LQKENI. The junction had 9 bases not matched to a gene; V was cut back by 7 bases and J by 6 bases. CDR3 length: 14 amino acids. The data were produced by immunoSEQ multiplex PCR, yet TCRdb's version contains in-frame clones alone and is incomplete. The sample consists of about 5,000 clones, 85% of them appearing once. The TCR sequence derives from a woman aged 35 to 70 with stage II lung adenocarcinoma. Specimen: PBMCs, collected before any cancer treatment. The J gene is TRBJ2-1, the V gene TRBV18; 7 nucleotides agree with TRBD1. As DNA, the CDR3 is TGTGCCAGCTTCCTCGGGACAGAATCCAATGAGCAGTTCTTC. Translating it yields CASFLGTESNEQFF. The full variable domain, rest sourced from reference TRBV18 and TRBJ2-1, is NAGVMQNPRHLVRRRGQEARLRCSPMKGHSHVYWYRQLPEEGLKFMVYLQKENIIDESGMPKERFSAEFPKEGPSILRIQQVVRGDSAAYFCASFLGTESNEQFFGPGTRLTVL.